This passage covers 12 T cell receptor beta chains from one sample sequenced in a study of T cell clones after liver transplantation. The assay was immunoSEQ multiplex PCR, and TCRdb's table has in-frame clones only and misses some. Of around 20,000 clones listed, around 90% were seen once; the top ten hold approximately 12%. The specimen comprised CD8+ T cells from blood, sampled before liver transplant. All receptors come from a human donor who received a liver transplant.

The chain employs TRBV9 and TRBJ2-3, with D possibly TRBD2 on 6 matching bases. From germline, CDR1 is SGDLS and CDR2 YYNGEE. V was pared by 3 bases and J by 0 bases, with 14 bases between. The CDR3 spans 16 residues. The CDR3 bases are TGTGCCAGCAGCGAGGGGACTTCAACTAGCACAGATACGCAGTATTTT. This gives the protein CASSEGTSTSTDTQYF.

The gene calls are TRBV10-3 and TRBJ2-7; D unclear. The CDR3 spans 11 residues. The germline V gene encodes CDR1 ENHRY and CDR2 SYGVKD. V lost 5 bases and J lost 0, with 2 bases in between. This chain's CDR3 is CAISYSYEQYF. In nucleotides, the CDR3 is TGTGCCATCAGTTACTCCTACGAGCAGTACTTC.

The chain links TRBV28 to TRBJ2-3; D gene ambiguous. The CDR3 spans 15 residues. The ends were cut back, 7 bases at V and 2 bases at J, with 16 bases in the middle. Germline-derived CDR1 and CDR2 are MDHEN and SYDVKM. This chain's CDR3 is CASKTKVKATDTQYF. In nucleotides, the CDR3 is TGTGCCAGCAAGACCAAAGTTAAGGCCACAGATACGCAGTATTTT.

Here the CDR3 reads CASSRDRGYEQYF. In nucleotides, the CDR3 is TGTGCCAGCAGCCGGGACAGGGGTTACGAGCAGTACTTC. The chain employs TRBV5-7 and TRBJ2-7; the match to TRBD1 covers 10 bases. TRBV5-7 has ORF status, its function being uncertain. The CDR3 extends over 13 amino acids. The trim removed 4 bases at V and 4 bases at J, leaving 2 bases unmatched.

The chain links TRBV7-9 to TRBJ1-1, with TRBD1 as a possible D gene (5 bases). V was cut by 4 bases and J by 1 base, with 13 bases left in between. This CDR3 has 15 amino acids. CDR1 and CDR2 (germline): SEHNR, FQNEAQ (reference sequence). In DNA form, the CDR3 reads TGTGCCAGCAGCTCACCCCAGGACAAGAACACTGAAGCTTTCTTT. This codes for CASSSPQDKNTEAFF.

This chain uses TRBV4-1 with TRBJ2-1, with D hard to call. Trimming pared 7 bases from V and 5 bases from J, leaving 12 bases between. Germline loops: CDR1 MGHRA, CDR2 YSYEKL. CDR3 length: 13 residues. CDR3 sequence reads: CASNWIGNNEQFF. DNA of the CDR3: TGCGCCAGCAATTGGATCGGAAACAATGAGCAGTTCTTC.

CDR3 amino acids: CASSLGNNEQYF. The CDR3 coding sequence is TGTGCCAGCAGCTTGGGGAATAACGAGCAGTACTTC. The chain recombines TRBV11-2 with TRBJ2-7; D not resolved. The CDR3 spans 12 residues. Between the trimmed V and J ends, which lost 3 bases and 5 bases, there was a span of 8 bases. The germline V gene has CDR1 SGHAT and CDR2 FQNNGV. Variable domain in full (rest from reference TRBV11-2 and TRBJ2-7): EAGVAQSPRYKIIEKRQSVAFWCNPISGHATLYWYQQILGQGPKLLIQFQNNGVVDDSQLPKDRFSAERLKGVDSTLKIQPAKLEDSAVYLCASSLGNNEQYFGPGTRLTVT.

The CDR3 DNA sequence: TGTGCCAGCAGTCCTACCGGGGCGTCGCAAGAGACCCAGTACTTC. Protein product: CASSPTGASQETQYF. The chain links TRBV28 to TRBJ2-5, with D perhaps matching TRBD1 or TRBD2 (5 bases each). Germline CDR1 reads MDHEN; CDR2 reads SYDVKM. The CDR3 runs to 15 residues. Trimming shortened V by 5 bases and J by 2 bases, and 15 bases separated the two germline ends.

The genes are TRBV14 and TRBJ2-7; D gene unclear. CDR3 size: 14 residues. The germline CDR1 and CDR2 sequences are SGHDN and FVKESK. The ends were cut back, 4 bases at V and 0 bases at J, with 10 bases in the middle. The CDR3 DNA is TGTGCCAGCAGCCCGAGTCAGATCTCCTACGAGCAGTACTTC. Translation gives CASSPSQISYEQYF.

This clone is a singleton in its sample. CDR3 sequence (DNA): TGTGCCAGCCTCAAAGGGGGTGCCTACAATGAGCAGTTCTTC. Amino acid sequence: CASLKGGAYNEQFF. This rearrangement joins TRBV19 to TRBJ2-1; maybe TRBD1 (6 bases). This CDR3 is built from 14 residues. Trimming removed 9 bases from V and 2 bases from J, with 14 bases in between. CDR1 and CDR2 (germline): LNHDA, SQIVND (reference sequence).

V usage is TRBV4-1 and J usage is TRBJ2-1; 12 nucleotides line up with TRBD2. This CDR3 region has 14 residues. Germline CDR1 MGHRA, CDR2 YSYEKL. Trimming removed 6 bases from V and 6 bases from J; junction bases left unmatched: 3. The CDR3 loop reads CASRPSGRANEQFF. Here the CDR3 DNA reads TGCGCCAGCAGACCTAGCGGGAGGGCCAATGAGCAGTTCTTC.

CDR3 region: CASSWGMGEGYEQYF. The CDR3 DNA reads as TGTGCCAGCAGCTGGGGGATGGGCGAAGGCTACGAGCAGTACTTC. The chain uses TRBV7-2 and TRBJ2-7, with D possibly called TRBD1 or TRBD2 (5 bases each). CDR1 is SGHTA, CDR2 FQGNSA, per germline. V was shortened by 4 bases and J by 3 bases, with 16 bases between the two germline ends. This CDR3 has 15 residues.